This T cell receptor (beta chain) was identified during a study of blood T cell repertoires in COVID-19. Study-level background: Italy, Spain and the United States were the sources of the convalescent and acute COVID-19 samples.

The CDR3 runs 17 residues. The V gene end was trimmed by 4 bases and the J gene end by 4 bases; junction bases not matched to a gene: 14. CDR1 is SGHRS, CDR2 YFSETQ, per germline. As processed by the authors: Amplification of reference gene primers was used by the study to estimate nucleated cell counts. The method was immunoSEQ multiplex PCR; TCRdb's version includes in-frame clones alone and lacks a portion of them. V and J calls plus clone size are reproduced from that table; the DNA served to infer D and trimming. This table holds more than 250,000 clones, 92% found once. The chain couples TRBV5-1 to TRBJ2-3, with 8 nucleotides matching TRBD2. Material: PBMCs or T cells enriched from blood (not recorded which). This clonotype was sampled from a woman aged 25 to 39 who had recovered from COVID-19. The CDR3 loop is CASSPVIVAGGSDTQYF. The DNA of the CDR3 is TGCGCCAGCAGCCCCGTTATCGTGGCGGGGGGATCAGATACGCAGTATTTT. Filled out from reference TRBV5-1 and TRBJ2-3, the complete variable domain reads KAGVTQTPRYLIKTRGQQVTLSCSPISGHRSVSWYQQTPGQGLQFLFEYFSETQRNKGNFPGRFSGRQFSNSRSEMNVSTLELGDSALYLCASSPVIVAGGSDTQYFGPGTRLTVL.